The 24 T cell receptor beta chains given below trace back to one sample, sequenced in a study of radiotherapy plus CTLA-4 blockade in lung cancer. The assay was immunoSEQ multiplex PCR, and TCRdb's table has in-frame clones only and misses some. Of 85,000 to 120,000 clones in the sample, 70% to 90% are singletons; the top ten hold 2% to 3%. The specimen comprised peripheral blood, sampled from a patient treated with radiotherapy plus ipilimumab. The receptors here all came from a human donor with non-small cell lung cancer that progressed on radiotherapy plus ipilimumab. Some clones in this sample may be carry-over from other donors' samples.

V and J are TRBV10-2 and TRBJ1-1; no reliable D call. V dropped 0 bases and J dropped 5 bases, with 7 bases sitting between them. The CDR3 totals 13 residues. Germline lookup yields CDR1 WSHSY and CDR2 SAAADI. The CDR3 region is CASSESWGTEAFF. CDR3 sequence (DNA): TGCGCCAGCAGTGAGTCCTGGGGTACTGAAGCTTTCTTT.

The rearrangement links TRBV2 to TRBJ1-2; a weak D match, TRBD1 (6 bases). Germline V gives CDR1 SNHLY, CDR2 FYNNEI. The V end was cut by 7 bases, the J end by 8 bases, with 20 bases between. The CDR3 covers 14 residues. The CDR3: CASTYQQGSRGYTF. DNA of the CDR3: TGTGCCAGCACTTACCAACAGGGAAGTAGGGGCTACACCTTC.

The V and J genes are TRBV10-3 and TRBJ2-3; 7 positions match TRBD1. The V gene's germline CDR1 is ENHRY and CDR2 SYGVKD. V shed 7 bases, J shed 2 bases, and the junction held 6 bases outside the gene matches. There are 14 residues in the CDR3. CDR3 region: CAITYTGATDTQYF. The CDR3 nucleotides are TGTGCCATCACCTATACAGGGGCCACAGATACGCAGTATTTT.

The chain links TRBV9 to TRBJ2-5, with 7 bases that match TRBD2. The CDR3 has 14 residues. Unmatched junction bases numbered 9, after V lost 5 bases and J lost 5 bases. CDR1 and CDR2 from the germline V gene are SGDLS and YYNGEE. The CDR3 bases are TGTGCCAGCAGTTTGCTAGCGGTGGTGGAGACCCAGTACTTC. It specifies CASSLLAVVETQYF.

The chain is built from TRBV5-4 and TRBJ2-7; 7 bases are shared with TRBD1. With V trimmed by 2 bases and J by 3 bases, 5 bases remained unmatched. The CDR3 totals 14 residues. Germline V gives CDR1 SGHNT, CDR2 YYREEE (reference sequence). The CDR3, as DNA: TGTGCCAGCAGCTTAGGGGGCAGCCTCTACGAGCAGTACTTC. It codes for CASSLGGSLYEQYF.

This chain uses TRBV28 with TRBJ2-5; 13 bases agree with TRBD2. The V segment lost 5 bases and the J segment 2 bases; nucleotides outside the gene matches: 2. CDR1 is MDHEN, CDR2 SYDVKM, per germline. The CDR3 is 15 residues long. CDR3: CASSPLAGGQETQYF. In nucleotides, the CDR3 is TGTGCCAGCAGTCCACTAGCGGGGGGGCAAGAGACCCAGTACTTC.

This CDR3 is CASSQDLGPGRRNTIYF. The CDR3 bases are TGCGCCAGCAGCCAAGATCTGGGGCCCGGACGCCGAAACACCATATATTTT. The chain couples TRBV4-3 to TRBJ1-3, with TRBD1 as a possible D gene (5 bases). The CDR3 consists of 17 residues. Germline lookup yields CDR1 LGHNA and CDR2 YSLEER. V dropped 0 bases and J dropped 5 bases, with 17 bases sitting between them.

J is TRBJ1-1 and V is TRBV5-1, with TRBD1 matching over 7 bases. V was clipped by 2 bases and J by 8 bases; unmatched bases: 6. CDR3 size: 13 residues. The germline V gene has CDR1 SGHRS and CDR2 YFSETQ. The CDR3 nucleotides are TGCGCCAGCAGCTTTAATACCAGGGGGGAAGCTTTCTTT. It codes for CASSFNTRGEAFF.

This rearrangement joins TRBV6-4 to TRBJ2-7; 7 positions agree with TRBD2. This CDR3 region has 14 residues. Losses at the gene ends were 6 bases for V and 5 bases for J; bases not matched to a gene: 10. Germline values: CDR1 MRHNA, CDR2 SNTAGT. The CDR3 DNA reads TGTGCCAGCAGCCCCGGGGGGTCGAATGACGAGCAGTACTTC. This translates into CASSPGGSNDEQYF.

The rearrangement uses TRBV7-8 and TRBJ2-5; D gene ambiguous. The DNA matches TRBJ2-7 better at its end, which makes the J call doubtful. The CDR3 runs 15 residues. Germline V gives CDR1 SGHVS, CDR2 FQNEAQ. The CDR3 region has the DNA TGTGCCAGCAGCCTAAGTTTAGCACAGACCTACGAGCAGTACTTC. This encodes CASSLSLAQTYEQYF.

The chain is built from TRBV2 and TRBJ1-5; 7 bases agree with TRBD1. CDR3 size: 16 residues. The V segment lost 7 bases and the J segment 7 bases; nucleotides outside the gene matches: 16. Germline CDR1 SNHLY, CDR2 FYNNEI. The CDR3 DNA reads TGTGCCAGCACGAGCAGCTTCGACAGGGCGGGGCAGCCCCAGCATTTT. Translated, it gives CASTSSFDRAGQPQHF.

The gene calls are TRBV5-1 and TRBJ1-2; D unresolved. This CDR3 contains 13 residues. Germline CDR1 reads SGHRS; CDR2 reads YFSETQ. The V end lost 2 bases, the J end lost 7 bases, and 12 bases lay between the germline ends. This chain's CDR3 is CASSLTGLSGYTF. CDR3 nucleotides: TGCGCCAGCAGCTTAACCGGGCTTAGTGGCTACACCTTC.

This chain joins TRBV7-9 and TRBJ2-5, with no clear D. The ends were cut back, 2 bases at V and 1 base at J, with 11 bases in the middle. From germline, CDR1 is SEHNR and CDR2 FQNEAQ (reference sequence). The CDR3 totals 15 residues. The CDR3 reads CASSLPIRPQETQYF. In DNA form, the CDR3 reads TGTGCCAGCAGCTTACCCATTCGCCCCCAAGAGACCCAGTACTTC.

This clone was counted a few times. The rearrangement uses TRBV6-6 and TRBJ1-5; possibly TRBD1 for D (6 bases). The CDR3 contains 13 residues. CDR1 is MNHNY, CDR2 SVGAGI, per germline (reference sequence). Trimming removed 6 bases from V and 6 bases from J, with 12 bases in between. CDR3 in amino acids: CASSDQGSQPQHF. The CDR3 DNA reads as TGTGCCAGCAGCGATCAGGGGAGTCAGCCCCAGCATTTT.

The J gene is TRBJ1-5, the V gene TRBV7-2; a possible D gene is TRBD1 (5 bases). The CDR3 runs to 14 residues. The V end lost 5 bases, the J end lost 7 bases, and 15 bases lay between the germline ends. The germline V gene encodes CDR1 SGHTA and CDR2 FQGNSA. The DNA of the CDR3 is TGTGCCAGCAGCGGGAGGCAGGGTTACCAGCCCCAGCATTTT. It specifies CASSGRQGYQPQHF.

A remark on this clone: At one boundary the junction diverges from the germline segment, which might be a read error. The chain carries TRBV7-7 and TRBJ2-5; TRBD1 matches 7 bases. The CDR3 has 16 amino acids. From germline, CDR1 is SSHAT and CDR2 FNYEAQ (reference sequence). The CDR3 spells CASSPAGQAATQTQYF. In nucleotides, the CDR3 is TGTGCTAGCAGTCCAGCAGGACAGGCCGCAACGCAGACCCAGTACTTC.

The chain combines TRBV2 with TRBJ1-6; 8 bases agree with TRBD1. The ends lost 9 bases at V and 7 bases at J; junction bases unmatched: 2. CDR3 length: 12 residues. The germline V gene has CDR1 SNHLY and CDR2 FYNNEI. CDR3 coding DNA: TGTGCCAGACGACAGGGGAATTCACCCCTCCACTTT. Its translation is CARRQGNSPLHF.

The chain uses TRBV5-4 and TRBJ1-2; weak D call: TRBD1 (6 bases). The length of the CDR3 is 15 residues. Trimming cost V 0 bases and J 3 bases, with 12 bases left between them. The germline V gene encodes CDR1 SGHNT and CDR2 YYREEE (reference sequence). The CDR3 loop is CASSLVSGADYGYTF. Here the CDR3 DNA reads TGTGCCAGCAGCTTGGTCTCGGGGGCGGACTATGGCTACACCTTC.

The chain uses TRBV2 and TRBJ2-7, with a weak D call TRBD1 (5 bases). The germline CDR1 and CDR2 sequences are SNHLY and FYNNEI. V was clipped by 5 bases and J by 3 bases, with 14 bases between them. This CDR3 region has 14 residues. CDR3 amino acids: CASSSLGELYEQYF. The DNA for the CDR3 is TGTGCCAGCAGTTCCTTAGGGGAACTCTACGAGCAGTACTTC.

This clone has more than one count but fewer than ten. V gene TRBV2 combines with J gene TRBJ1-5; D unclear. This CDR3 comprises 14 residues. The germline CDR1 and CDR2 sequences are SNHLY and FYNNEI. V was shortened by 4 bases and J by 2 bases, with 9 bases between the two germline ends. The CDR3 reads CASSVGGGNQPQHF. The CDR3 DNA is TGTGCCAGCAGTGTGGGCGGGGGCAATCAGCCCCAGCATTTT.

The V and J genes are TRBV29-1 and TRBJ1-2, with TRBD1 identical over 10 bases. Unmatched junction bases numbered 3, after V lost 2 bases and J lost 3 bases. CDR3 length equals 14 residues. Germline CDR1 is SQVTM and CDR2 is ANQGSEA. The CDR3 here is CSVERGTGDYGYTF. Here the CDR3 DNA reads TGCAGCGTTGAACGCGGGACAGGGGACTATGGCTACACCTTC. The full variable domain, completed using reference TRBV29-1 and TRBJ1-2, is SAVISQKPSRDICQRGTSLTIQCQVDSQVTMMFWYRQQPGQSLTLIATANQGSEATYESGFVIDKFPISRPNLTFSTLTVSNMSPEDSSIYLCSVERGTGDYGYTFGSGTRLTVV.

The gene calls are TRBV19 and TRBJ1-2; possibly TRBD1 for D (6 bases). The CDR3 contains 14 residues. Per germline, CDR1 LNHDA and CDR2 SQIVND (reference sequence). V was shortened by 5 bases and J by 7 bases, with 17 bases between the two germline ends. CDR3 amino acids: CASSSDSPRAGYTF. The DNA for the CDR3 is TGTGCCAGTAGTTCGGACAGTCCTCGGGCTGGCTACACCTTC.

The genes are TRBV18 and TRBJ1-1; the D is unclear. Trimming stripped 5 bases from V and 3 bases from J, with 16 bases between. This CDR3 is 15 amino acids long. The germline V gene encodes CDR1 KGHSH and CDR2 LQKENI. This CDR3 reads CASSYLEYGDTEAFF. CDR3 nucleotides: TGTGCCAGCTCATACTTGGAGTATGGGGACACTGAAGCTTTCTTT.

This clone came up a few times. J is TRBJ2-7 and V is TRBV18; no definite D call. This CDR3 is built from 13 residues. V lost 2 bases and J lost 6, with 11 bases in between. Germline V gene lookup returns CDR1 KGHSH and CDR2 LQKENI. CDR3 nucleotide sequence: TGTGCCAGCTCACCAGGAACAAATCCCGAGCAGTACTTC. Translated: CASSPGTNPEQYF.